This T cell receptor beta chain was identified during a study of patients and donors after allogeneic stem cell transplantation. Between the trimmed V and J ends, which lost 3 bases and 4 bases, there was a span of 7 bases. Germline CDR1 reads SGHRS; CDR2 reads YFSETQ. This CDR3 has 13 residues. TCRdb passed the RT-PCR reads through MiXCR, listing each CDR3 protein once. The sample has roughly 880,000 distinct CDR3 sequences; approximately 18% are singletons. The chain combines TRBV5-1 with TRBJ2-2; D is uncertain. The sequencing input was blood, either unsorted or a sorted T cell fraction (not recorded which). This sequence originates from a human donor who was either an allogeneic HSCT recipient or a stem cell or donor lymphocyte infusion donor (not recorded which). It is not recorded whose cells these are; they may come from a transplant donor. This CDR3 is CASSSPITGELFF. CDR3 coding DNA: TGCGCCAGCAGCTCGCCTATCACCGGGGAGCTGTTTTTT.